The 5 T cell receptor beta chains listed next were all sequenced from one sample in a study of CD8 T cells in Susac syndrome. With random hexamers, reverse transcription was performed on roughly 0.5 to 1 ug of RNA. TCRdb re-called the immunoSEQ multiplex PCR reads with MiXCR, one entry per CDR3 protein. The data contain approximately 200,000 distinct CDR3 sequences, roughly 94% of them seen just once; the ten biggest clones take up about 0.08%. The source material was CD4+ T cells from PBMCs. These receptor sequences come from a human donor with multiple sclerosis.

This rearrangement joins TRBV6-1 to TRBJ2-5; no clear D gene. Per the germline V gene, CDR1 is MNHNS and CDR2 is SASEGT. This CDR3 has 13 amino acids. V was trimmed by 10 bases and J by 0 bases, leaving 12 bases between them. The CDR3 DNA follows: TGTGCCATACAGAAACCGTACCAAGAGACCCAGTACTTC. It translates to CAIQKPYQETQYF.

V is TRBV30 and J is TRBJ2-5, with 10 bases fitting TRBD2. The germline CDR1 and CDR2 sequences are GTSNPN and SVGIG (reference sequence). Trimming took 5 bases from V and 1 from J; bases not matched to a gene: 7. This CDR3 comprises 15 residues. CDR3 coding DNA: TGTGCCTGGGGAATTAGCGGGGGGTTCCAAGAGACCCAGTACTTC. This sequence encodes CAWGISGGFQETQYF.

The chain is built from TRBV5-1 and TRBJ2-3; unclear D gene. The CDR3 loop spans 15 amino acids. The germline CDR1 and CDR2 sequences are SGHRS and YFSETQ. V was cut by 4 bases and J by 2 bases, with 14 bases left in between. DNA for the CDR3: TGCGCCAGCAGCGGGTCTTCTTCTTTCACAGATACGCAGTATTTT. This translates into CASSGSSSFTDTQYF.

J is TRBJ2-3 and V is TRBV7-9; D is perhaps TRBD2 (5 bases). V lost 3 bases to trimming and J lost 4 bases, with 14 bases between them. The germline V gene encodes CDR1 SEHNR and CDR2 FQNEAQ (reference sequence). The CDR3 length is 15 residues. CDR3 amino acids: CASSFMDFVADTQYF. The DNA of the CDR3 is TGTGCCAGCAGCTTCATGGACTTTGTCGCAGATACGCAGTATTTT.

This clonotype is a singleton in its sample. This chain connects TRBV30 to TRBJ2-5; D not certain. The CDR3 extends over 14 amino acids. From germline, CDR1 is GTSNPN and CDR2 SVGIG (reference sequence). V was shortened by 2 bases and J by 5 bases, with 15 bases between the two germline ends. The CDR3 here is CAWSPLGTQETQYF. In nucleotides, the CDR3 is TGTGCCTGGAGTCCCCTTGGTACCCAGGAGACCCAGTACTTC.